Listed here are 28 T cell receptor beta chains from one sample, sequenced in a study of tumor-infiltrating lymphocytes in primary liver carcinoma. The input was around 530 ng total RNA; TCR beta cDNA was made from it with a constant-region primer. Researchers made the TCR beta libraries by running three nested multiplex PCR rounds with slightly modified ARM-PCR. Each of the first two PCR rounds ran approximately 11 cycles with TRBV1-TRBV30 forward and C-beta reverse primers. One entry per CDR3 protein results from TCRdb running MiXCR on the multiplex PCR reads. In the table there are over 100,000 distinct CDR3 sequences, about two thirds of which are singletons. Scientists recovered RNA and DNA together from roughly 21-30 mg of unsorted bulk tissue. The sample consisted of tumor-adjacent normal liver tissue. The origin of the receptors is a woman in her sixties or seventies with primary liver carcinoma and hepatitis B virus infection.

In regard to this clonotype: At one end, the junction sequence differs from germline, possibly due to a read error. The rearrangement uses TRBV29-1 and TRBJ2-5; D remains unclear. Per the germline V gene, CDR1 is SQVTM and CDR2 is ANQGSEA. The CDR3 loop spans 13 amino acids. CDR3: CRVAPGSQESQYF. CDR3 DNA sequence: TGCAGAGTTGCCCCAGGTTCTCAAGAGAGCCAGTACTTC.

The sample holds a few counts of this clonotype. The CDR3 DNA follows: TGTGCCAGCAGCGGGGCCCGGACTAGTGGGAGGGCCCTGACAGATACGCAGTATTTT. Encoded protein: CASSGARTSGRALTDTQYF. V and J are TRBV11-1 and TRBJ2-3; TRBD2 agrees at 7 bases. J lost 3 bases, V lost 5 bases, and 20 bases had no gene match. CDR1 and CDR2 (germline): SGHAT, FQDESV (reference sequence). The CDR3 totals 19 residues.

Of note for this clonotype: An end of the junction differs from the germline gene, which may be a read error. The chain has TRBV6-1 and TRBJ2-7; TRBD2 agrees at 8 bases. The germline V gene encodes CDR1 MNHNS and CDR2 SASEGT. The CDR3 length is 15 residues. The CDR3 coding sequence is TGTGCCAGCAGTGGCGTTCCTAGCGGGTTCCTACGAGTAGCCTTC. It translates to CASSGVPSGFLRVAF.

To note about this clonotype: One junction end does not reproduce the germline sequence, and a read error may be involved. CDR3 in DNA: TGTGCCAGCAGCTTACGTACTAGCGGAAACAATGAGCAGCTCTTC. Its translation is CASSLRTSGNNEQLF. This chain joins TRBV13 and TRBJ2-1; TRBD2 matches 8 bases. CDR1 is PRHDT, CDR2 FYEKMQ, per germline (reference sequence). There are 15 residues in the CDR3.

As to this clonotype: The CDR3 carries no conserved terminal phenylalanine or tryptophan, so it likely arises from a read error. This CDR3 reads CSASRSTDTQYL. Here the CDR3 DNA reads TGCAGTGCTAGCCGCTCCACAGATACGCAGTATTTA. The V gene is TRBV20-1, the J gene TRBJ2-3; no clear D gene. Between the trimmed V and J ends, which lost 3 bases and 2 bases, there was a span of 6 bases. The V gene's germline CDR1 is DFQATT and CDR2 SNEGSKA (reference sequence). The length of the CDR3 is 12 residues.

As regards this clonotype: The CDR3 does not end in the conserved phenylalanine or tryptophan, so this is likely a read error. The chain couples TRBV7-3 to TRBJ2-2; D is perhaps TRBD2 (6 bases). V lost 2 bases, J lost 2 bases, and 12 bases lay in between. This CDR3 has 16 amino acids. Germline assignment: CDR1 SGHTA and CDR2 FQGTGA. The DNA for the CDR3 is TGTGCCAGCAGCTTACTGGGGGGAGCAAACACCGGGGAGCTGTTTATT. It encodes CASSLLGGANTGELFI.

On this clonotype itself: The junction and the germline gene differ at one end; a read error may be behind it. The V and J genes are TRBV28 and TRBJ1-1; a possible D gene is TRBD1 (5 bases). CDR1 and CDR2 (germline): MDHEN, SYDVKM. CDR3 length: 12 residues. CDR3 DNA sequence: TGTGTCAGCTGTCTAGCGGGGGTACGGGCTTTCTTC. Its protein is CVSCLAGVRAFF.

With respect to this clonotype: One junction end disagrees with the germline gene, perhaps due to a read error. This sequence joins TRBV2 and TRBJ2-1; 11 nucleotides line up with TRBD2. CDR3 length: 13 amino acids. CDR1 SNHLY and CDR2 FYNNEI come from the germline V gene. The CDR3 region has the DNA TGTGCCAGCTGTGACTTGGGACTAGCGGAGGCCGTCTTC. This sequence encodes CASCDLGLAEAVF.

The rearrangement joins TRBV21-1 to TRBJ2-7; TRBD1 is the table's D call, not checked against the DNA. TRBV21-1 is recorded as a pseudogene. The CDR3 extends over 18 amino acids. CDR3: CASSSISRDREPSSEQYF. The CDR3, as DNA: TGTGCCAGCAGCTCGATATCCCGGGACAGGGAACCATCCAGCGAGCAGTACTTC.

Concerning this clonotype: It may be a read error: a sequence one base away is much more abundant. The rearrangement joins TRBV28 to TRBJ2-2; 7 nucleotides line up with TRBD1. The CDR3 covers 15 residues. Germline V lookup: CDR1 MDHEN, CDR2 SYDVKM. V dropped 5 bases and J dropped 4; count of bases not matched to a gene: 7. The CDR3 DNA follows: TGTGCCAGCAGTCTAACAAGACAGGGCACCGGGGAGCTGTTTTTT. It codes for CASSLTRQGTGELFF.

As for this clonotype: A much larger clone differs by one base, so this may be a read error. This chain joins TRBV21-1 and TRBJ2-3. TRBV21-1 is a pseudogene segment. CDR3 length: 16 amino acids. The CDR3 is CASSKADLPPTYTQYF. The CDR3 DNA reads TGTGCCAGCAGCAAAGCCGATTTGCCCCCCACATATACGCAGTATTTT.

The rearrangement joins TRBV21-1 to TRBJ1-3. TRBV21-1 is recorded as a pseudogene. The CDR3 extends over 14 amino acids. CDR3 DNA: TGTGCCAGCAGGTCAGGAGCCTCTGGAAACACCGTATATTTT. Translation gives CASRSGASGNTVYF.

As concerns this clonotype: The conserved closing phenylalanine or tryptophan is absent in this CDR3, likely reflecting a read error. This chain connects TRBV30 to TRBJ2-7; perhaps TRBD2 as D (6 bases). Germline V CDR1 and CDR2: GTSNPN, SVGIG (reference sequence). This CDR3 has 13 amino acids. The germline V and J ends were trimmed by 4 bases and 2 bases, with 12 bases remaining between them. The CDR3 is CAWNWGRTYEQYS. Written as DNA, the CDR3 is TGTGCCTGGAATTGGGGGAGGACCTACGAGCAGTACTCC.

The chain uses TRBV30 and TRBJ2-1; D is ambiguous. The CDR3 sequence is 15 residues long. The germline V gene encodes CDR1 GTSNPN and CDR2 SVGIG (reference sequence). CDR3 nucleotide sequence: TGTACCAGGAGCACGGGCCCGTACTCCTACAATGAGCAGTTCTTC. This codes for CTRSTGPYSYNEQFF. The full variable domain, rest sourced from reference TRBV30 and TRBJ2-1, is SQTIHQWPATLVQPVGSPLSLECTVEGTSNPNLYWYRQAAGRGLQLLFYSVGIGQISSEVPQNLSASRPQDRQFILSSKKLLLSDSGFYLCTRSTGPYSYNEQFFGPGTRLTVL.

This chain links TRBV6-1 with TRBJ2-1; 7 bases are a match to TRBD2. The J call is uncertain, as TRBJ2-7 better fits the DNA end. This CDR3 region has 12 residues. CDR1 and CDR2 from the germline V gene are MNHNS and SASEGT. CDR3 in amino acids: CATAGVWHEQYF. The CDR3 DNA is TGTGCGACTGCGGGAGTCTGGCATGAGCAGTACTTC.

Concerning this clonotype itself: A read error may be the cause here, since a much bigger clone is one base away. Without the conserved terminal phenylalanine or tryptophan, this CDR3 likely stems from a read error. The V gene is TRBV7-9, the J gene TRBJ1-6, with unresolved D. Germline CDR1 and CDR2: SEHNR and FQNEAQ (reference sequence). CDR3 size: 12 residues. CDR3 in amino acids: CASGFGDSPLHV. The CDR3 nucleotides read TGTGCCAGCGGCTTCGGGGATTCACCCCTCCACGTT.

Turning to this clonotype: This could be a read error, since a much larger clone is one nucleotide away. The chain is built from TRBV6-5 and TRBJ1-2; 8 bases are shared with TRBD1. The CDR3 consists of 14 residues. Per germline, CDR1 MNHEY and CDR2 SVGAGI. CDR3 DNA sequence: TGTGCCAGCAGTTATAACGGACAGGGCAGCGGCTACATCTTC. Its protein is CASSYNGQGSGYIF.

Many counts were recorded for this clonotype. The CDR3 region is CASRPHPLAGYLPPSISGANVLTF. DNA of the CDR3: TGTGCCAGCAGACCCCACCCCCTAGCGGGATACCTTCCCCCTTCCATCTCTGGGGCCAACGTCCTGACTTTC. The rearrangement links TRBV6-5 to TRBJ2-6, with 9 bases lining up with TRBD2. The CDR3 length is 24 residues. The V segment lost 6 bases and the J segment 0 bases; nucleotides outside the gene matches: 27. CDR1 is MNHEY and CDR2 is SVGAGI in the germline V gene.

This clonotype has at least ten counts. The chain is built from TRBV6-1 and TRBJ1-2; D call uncertain. CDR1 and CDR2 from the germline V gene are MNHNS and SASEGT. CDR3 size: 13 residues. V lost 6 bases, J lost 3 bases, and 11 bases lay in between. This CDR3 reads CASSKISYYGYTF. The CDR3 nucleotides read TGTGCCAGCAGCAAAATCAGTTACTATGGCTACACCTTC.

Note on this clonotype: The missing conserved phenylalanine or tryptophan at the end of this CDR3 makes a read error likely. The DNA is omitted, as the CDR3 cannot be located on it reliably, and the CDR3 follows TCRdb's listing. This chain connects TRBV7-8 to TRBJ1-1. The CDR3 length equals 14 residues, ends included. Looked up from germline, CDR1 is SGHVS and CDR2 is FQNEAQ. The CDR3 is CTSSLGGGTRSIFS.

Comments on this clonotype: Mismatch with germline at one junction end may stem from a read error. The V gene is TRBV12-3 or TRBV12-4, the J gene TRBJ2-5; TRBD2 matches 8 bases. This CDR3 has 18 residues. The DNA of the CDR3 is TGCGCCAGCAGTCCCCTTAAAGCGGGGGTCGGGAAAACGGAGACCCAGTACTTC. Protein product: CASSPLKAGVGKTETQYF.

A single count supports this clonotype. V gene TRBV29-1 combines with J gene TRBJ2-1, with a possible D match to TRBD1 (7 bases). V dropped 7 bases and J dropped 3 bases, with 25 bases sitting between them. This CDR3 is 17 amino acids long. Germline-derived CDR1 and CDR2 are SQVTM and ANQGSEA. This CDR3 is CSAQGGANGLNYNEQFF. As DNA, the CDR3 is TGCAGCGCCCAGGGGGGAGCTAATGGGTTAAACTACAATGAGCAGTTCTTC.

Concerning this clonotype itself: At one end the junction does not follow the germline gene, possibly because of a read error. V usage is TRBV11-3 and J usage is TRBJ2-1; TRBD2 agrees at 7 bases. The CDR3 runs to 16 residues. Germline values: CDR1 SGHNT, CDR2 YENEEA. CDR3 bases: TGTGCCAGCAGCACCCGACTAGTGGGAGGGGTGAATGATCAGTTCTTC. This encodes CASSTRLVGGVNDQFF.

The V gene is TRBV11-2, the J gene TRBJ2-2; D may be TRBD1 or TRBD2 (5 bases each). Trimming left V 8 bases short and J 10 bases short, with 20 bases between. The CDR3 is 14 amino acids. In germline, CDR1 is SGHAT, CDR2 FQNNGV. Written as DNA, the CDR3 is TGTGCCAGCGGCTCGGGACCTACAGACGTGGAGCTGTTTTTT. As protein: CASGSGPTDVELFF.

To note about this clonotype: A read error may account for a junction end that differs from germline. The gene calls are TRBV11-2 and TRBJ2-4, with D tentatively TRBD1 (6 bases). The germline V gene encodes CDR1 SGHAT and CDR2 FQNNGV. The CDR3 is made up of 15 amino acids. The CDR3 spells CGSSLVGGRGNIQYF. The CDR3 DNA follows: TGTGGCAGCAGCTTAGTAGGGGGTAGAGGTAACATTCAGTACTTC.

About this clonotype: The junction departs from germline at one end; a sequencing error may be responsible. The chain recombines TRBV28 with TRBJ1-1, with unresolved D. CDR1 MDHEN and CDR2 SYDVKM come from the germline V gene. The CDR3 spans 14 residues. The chain's CDR3 is CAISLFGMNTEAFF. As DNA, the CDR3 is TGTGCCATCAGTTTATTCGGGATGAACACTGAAGCTTTCTTT.

About this clonotype itself: A junction end diverges from the germline sequence, so it may reflect a read error. The chain couples TRBV11-3 to TRBJ2-1, with 8 bases matching TRBD1. Germline CDR1 SGHNT, CDR2 YENEEA. The CDR3 totals 16 residues. CDR3 amino acids: CASSLQSSGGRNEQIF. As DNA, the CDR3 is TGTGCCAGTAGCTTACAATCTTCAGGGGGCCGCAATGAGCAGATTTTC.

This clonotype has at least ten counts. V gene TRBV29-1 combines with J gene TRBJ2-5; 7 bases align to TRBD1. Trimming took 1 base from V and 4 from J; bases not matched to a gene: 6. Germline assignment: CDR1 SQVTM and CDR2 ANQGSEA. This CDR3 has 14 residues. The CDR3 protein is CSVEVGGARETQYF. CDR3 DNA: TGCAGCGTTGAAGTAGGGGGCGCCCGAGAGACCCAGTACTTC.